The clone carrying this TCR beta chain was picked up one time. The antigen remains undetermined. This CDR3 is built from 12 residues. V lost 7 bases and J 3 bases, leaving 9 bases between the germline ends. Germline V lookup: CDR1 SQVTM, CDR2 ANQGSEA. The entry originates in a study of shared clonotypes between healthy human individuals. Study background: Contributing individuals were a couple of females and a few males aged 18 to 49.

Clones were sequenced by immunoSEQ multiplex PCR, and TCRdb holds only the in-frame ones, with some missing. The sample carries about 2.4 million clones, roughly 93% recorded once. Study-wide findings and caveats: Sorted-subset samples were not fully sequenced, rarefaction indicated.

V is TRBV29-1 and J is TRBJ1-4; D is ambiguous. Sequencing was done on a sample of naive CD4+ T cells from PBMCs. Subset here: CD45RA+ positively selected. The receptor was derived from a man younger than 30 in good health. Some clones in this sample may be carry-over from other donors' samples. The CDR3 here is CSAETANEKLFF. The CDR3 bases are TGCAGCGCAGAAACGGCTAATGAAAAACTGTTTTTT.